The rows below give T cell receptor beta chains drawn from one sample of a study of cytomegalovirus exposure and HLA in healthy donors. This table comes from immunoSEQ multiplex PCR, and its TCRdb copy is limited to in-frame clones, with some not included. The table includes 70,000 to 80,000 clones, roughly 95% detected once. Material: PBMCs. These TCRs come from a woman under 30 in good health and CMV-seropositive. Each CDR3 is given with its conserved first and last residue. The order of the fields is clone size, D gene, J gene, V gene, CDR3 DNA, CDR3 protein. A D gene is named only where the DNA matches it firmly. Size tells how often a clone was seen (once, few, many) or the class of an expanded clone, and some rows leave it out.

>NA|NA|TRBJ2-1|TRBV4-3
TGCGCCAGCAGCCCGGAACCGGGGGGCATTGTCAATGAGCAGTTCTTC
CASSPEPGGIVNEQFF
>NA|TRBD2|TRBJ2-1|TRBV7-7
TGTGCCAGCAGCTTAGCGTCTAGCGGTTACAATGAGCAGTTCTTC
CASSLASSGYNEQFF
>NA|NA|TRBJ1-2|TRBV7-9
TGTGCCAGCAGCTTGGGGGGGAGACAGACCATAGCCTTC
CASSLGGRQTIAF
>NA|TRBD2|TRBJ2-3|TRBV7-2
TGTGCCAGCAGCAACAGACTAGCGGGAGGGGGGGATACGCAGTATTTT
CASSNRLAGGGDTQYF
>NA|NA|TRBJ2-1|TRBV9
TGTGCCAGCAGCCCCCAGACACACTACAATGAGCAGTTCTTC
CASSPQTHYNEQFF
>NA|NA|TRBJ2-7|TRBV20-1
TGCAGTGCTTATCAGGGAAACGAGCAGTACTTC
CSAYQGNEQYF
>once|TRBD1|TRBJ1-1|TRBV9
TGTGCCAGCAGCTCGGGACAGGTCCCCACTGAAGCTTTCTTT
CASSSGQVPTEAFF
>NA|TRBD1|TRBJ2-1|TRBV7-2
TGTGCCAGCAGCTTCGTTCCGCCCCGACAGGGCGGTTCGTGGGAGCAGTTCTTC
CASSFVPPRQGGSWEQFF
>NA|NA|TRBJ2-1|TRBV28
TGTGCCAGCAATGGAGCTTCTTACAATGAGCAGTTCTTC
CASNGASYNEQFF
>once|NA|TRBJ1-2|TRBV30
TGTGCCTGGAGTGTGGTGGGGGGTCACTATGGCTACACCTTC
CAWSVVGGHYGYTF
>NA|NA|TRBJ1-5|TRBV28
TGTGCCAGCAGCCGCCCGACAGGAACTAGCAATCAGCCCCAGCATTTT
CASSRPTGTSNQPQHF
>NA|NA|TRBJ1-4|TRBV19
TGTGCCAGTAGTGATGTACGCAGCGTATTTGAAAAACTGTTTTTT
CASSDVRSVFEKLFF
>NA|NA|TRBJ2-1|TRBV9
TGTGCCAGCAGCGTATCGAGGCAGGGCAGAGACAATGAGCAGTTCTTC
CASSVSRQGRDNEQFF
>NA|TRBD2|TRBJ2-3|TRBV29-1
TGCAGCGAAGCGGGACTAGCGGGAGTGGGAGATACGCAGTATTTT
CSEAGLAGVGDTQYF
>NA|NA|TRBJ2-2|TRBV13
TGTGCCAGCAGTCACCCGGACGGAGGGTTAGCCGGGGAGCTGTTTTTT
CASSHPDGGLAGELFF
>NA|TRBD1|TRBJ1-4|TRBV6-6
TGTGCCAGCAGTTACTCGGCAGGGGGTAATGAAAAACTGTTTTTT
CASSYSAGGNEKLFF
>NA|TRBD1|TRBJ1-6|TRBV9
TGTGCCAGCAACGAAGGACAGGAAACCGTCTATTCACCCCTCCACTTT
CASNEGQETVYSPLHF
>NA|NA|TRBJ1-1|TRBV6-1
TGTGCCAGCAGCCAGAACAGGCTGAACACTGAAGCTTTCTTT
CASSQNRLNTEAFF
>NA|NA|TRBJ2-1|TRBV28
TGTGCCAGCATTAAAACCCGGGAAGCAACGGGTGAGCAGTTCTTC
CASIKTREATGEQFF
>NA|TRBD1|TRBJ2-7|TRBV23-1
TGCGCCAGCAGTCAATTTCGGACAGGGGGGCTCTACGAGCAGTACTTC
CASSQFRTGGLYEQYF
>NA|NA|TRBJ2-1|TRBV5-1
TGCGCCAGCAGGTCTGGAGGCGGGGCCTACAATGAGCAGTTCTTC
CASRSGGGAYNEQFF
>NA|TRBD2|TRBJ2-2|TRBV7-3
TGTGCCAGCAGCTTGGGCCTAGCGGGAGCCGGGGAGCTGTTTTTT
CASSLGLAGAGELFF
>NA|TRBD1|TRBJ1-2|TRBV7-3
TGTGCCAGCAGCCCGACGGACAGGGGCCATGGCTACACCTTC
CASSPTDRGHGYTF
>NA|NA|TRBJ2-7|TRBV18
TGTGCCAGCTCACCATCGGGTCAACAATGGCAGTACTTC
CASSPSGQQWQYF
>NA|NA|TRBJ2-3|TRBV5-6
TGTGCCAGCGGCCAGACAGATACGCAGTATTTT
CASGQTDTQYF
>NA|NA|TRBJ2-5|TRBV5-1
TGCGCCAGCAGCTATAGTCCGGGAGAGACCCAGTACTTC
CASSYSPGETQYF
>NA|NA|TRBJ1-5|TRBV19
TGTGCCAGTTCATATGAGGGCAATCAGCCCCAGCATTTT
CASSYEGNQPQHF
>NA|NA|TRBJ2-2|TRBV19
TGTGCCAGAAGGAACCCTCGGGAGCCACCATGGACGAACACCGGGGAGCTGTTTTTT
CARRNPREPPWTNTGELFF
>NA|NA|TRBJ1-4|TRBV5-1
TGCGCCAGCAGCTTGTCGAACGCGGGAAGAAATGAAAAACTGTTTTTT
CASSLSNAGRNEKLFF
>NA|NA|TRBJ2-6|TRBV2
TGTGCCAGCAGTGACTCGAGCTCTGGGGCCAACGTCCTGACTTTC
CASSDSSSGANVLTF
>NA|TRBD1|TRBJ2-7|TRBV5-4
TGTGCCAGCAGGGCCGGGACAGGGAGAAACGAGCAGTACTTC
CASRAGTGRNEQYF
>once|NA|TRBJ2-2|TRBV7-9
TGTGCCAGCAGCAAGGGGTCCGCGAACACCGGGGAGCTGTTTTTT
CASSKGSANTGELFF
>NA|TRBD1|TRBJ2-7|TRBV6-4
TGTGCCAGCAGTGCGGACAGGGGCCGTGAGCAGTACTTC
CASSADRGREQYF
>NA|TRBD2|TRBJ2-2|TRBV5-1
TGCGCCAGCAGCCCCGGGGGGAGCGGCGACACCGGGGAGCTGTTTTTT
CASSPGGSGDTGELFF
>few|TRBD1|TRBJ1-1|TRBV5-1
TGCGCCAGCAGCTTCCAGGGGGACACTGAAGCTTTCTTT
CASSFQGDTEAFF
>NA|TRBD2|TRBJ2-1|TRBV18
TGTGCCAGCTCTCCATGGCGGGGGACCTACAATGAGCAGTTCTTC
CASSPWRGTYNEQFF
>NA|NA|TRBJ2-7|TRBV4-3
TGCGCCAGCAGCCAAGATCCCCTCCGTTCGTACGAGCAGTACTTC
CASSQDPLRSYEQYF
>once|NA|TRBJ1-5|TRBV4-3
TGCGCCAGCAGCCAAGGGCTCCAGGGGTATCAGCCCCAGCATTTT
CASSQGLQGYQPQHF
>NA|TRBD1|TRBJ2-7|TRBV7-2
TGTGCCAGCAGCTTAGCGGACAGGGGGCGCGCCGAGCAGTACTTC
CASSLADRGRAEQYF
>NA|NA|TRBJ1-1|TRBV14
TGTGCCAGCAGCCCCCTCTCCCGAGAAAATGAAGCTTTCTTT
CASSPLSRENEAFF
>NA|TRBD2|TRBJ2-1|TRBV7-3
TGTGCCAGCAGCTCATCGACTAGCGGGATTTGGTTCTTC
CASSSSTSGIWFF
>NA|NA|TRBJ1-3|TRBV19
TGTGCCAGTGTAGATTTCTCTGGAAACACCATATATTTT
CASVDFSGNTIYF
>NA|NA|TRBJ2-7|TRBV4-1
TGCGCCAGCAGCCAGGCCTCCTTCTACGAGCAGTACTTC
CASSQASFYEQYF